This TCR beta chain was found in a study of brain T cells in children with intractable seizures. TCRdb's table, derived via immunoSEQ multiplex PCR, lists solely in-frame clones and lacks some. The sample carries 300,000 to 400,000 clones, over 85% recorded once. V was clipped by 1 base and J by 2 bases, with 12 bases between them. Germline V gene lookup returns CDR1 SGHTA and CDR2 FQGNSA. CDR3 length: 16 residues. Indicated time point: blood from clinic visit 5 months post-surgery; TSC patient then seizure free. Only cases whose brain tissue showed the highest T cell transcript signatures were sequenced. Patients received at least one anti-epileptic drug before surgery.

The input for sequencing was peripheral blood, taken 4 to 5 months after surgery. The clonotype comes from a boy in the first two years of life with tuberous sclerosis and intractable seizures. The chain combines TRBV7-2 with TRBJ1-5, with TRBD1 as a possible D gene (5 bases). The CDR3 spells CASSLVSGTGNQPQHF. In nucleotides, the CDR3 is TGTGCCAGCAGCTTAGTTTCCGGGACCGGCAATCAGCCCCAGCATTTT.